This entry describes one T cell receptor beta chain. The repertoire was sequenced with immunoSEQ multiplex PCR; TCRdb's copy has only in-frame clones and lacks some. The profile shows some 120,000 clones, approximately 95% of them singletons. This entry belongs to a study of T cell changes during pregnancy in multiple sclerosis. Trimming removed 5 bases from V and 4 bases from J; junction bases left unmatched: 8. The CDR3 is 17 amino acids. The germline gives CDR1 LNHDA, CDR2 SQIVND (reference sequence). Sample: peripheral blood, taken before pregnancy. The TCR originated in a female donor with multiple sclerosis, enrolled in a pregnancy study. The gene calls are TRBV19 and TRBJ2-1, with TRBD2 identical over 13 bases. DNA for the CDR3: TGTGCCAGTAGTCCCACTAGCGGGAGGGCCTCATACAATGAGCAGTTCTTC. It codes for CASSPTSGRASYNEQFF.